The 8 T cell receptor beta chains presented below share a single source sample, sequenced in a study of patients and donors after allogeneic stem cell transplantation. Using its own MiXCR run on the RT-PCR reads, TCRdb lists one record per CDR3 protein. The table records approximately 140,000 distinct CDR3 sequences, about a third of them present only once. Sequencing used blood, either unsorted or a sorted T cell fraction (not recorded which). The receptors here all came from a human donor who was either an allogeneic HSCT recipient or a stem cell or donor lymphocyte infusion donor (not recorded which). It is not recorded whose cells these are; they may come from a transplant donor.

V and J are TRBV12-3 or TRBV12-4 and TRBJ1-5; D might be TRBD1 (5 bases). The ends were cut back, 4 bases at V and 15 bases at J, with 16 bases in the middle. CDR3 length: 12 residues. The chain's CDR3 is CASSWDRLYLHF. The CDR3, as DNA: TGTGCCAGCAGTTGGGACCGTCTGTATCTGCATTTT.

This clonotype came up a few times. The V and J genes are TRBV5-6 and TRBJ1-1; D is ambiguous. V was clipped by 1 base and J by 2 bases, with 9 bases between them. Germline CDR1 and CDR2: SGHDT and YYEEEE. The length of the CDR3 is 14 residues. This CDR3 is CASSLPRINTEAFF. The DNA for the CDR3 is TGTGCCAGCAGCTTGCCCCGGATTAACACTGAAGCTTTCTTT.

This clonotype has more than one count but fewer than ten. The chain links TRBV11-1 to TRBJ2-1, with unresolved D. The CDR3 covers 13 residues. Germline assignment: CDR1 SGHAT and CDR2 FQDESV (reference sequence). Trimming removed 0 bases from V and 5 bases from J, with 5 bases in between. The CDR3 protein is CASSLAGNNEQFF. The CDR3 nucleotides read TGTGCCAGCAGCTTAGCGGGAAACAATGAGCAGTTCTTC.

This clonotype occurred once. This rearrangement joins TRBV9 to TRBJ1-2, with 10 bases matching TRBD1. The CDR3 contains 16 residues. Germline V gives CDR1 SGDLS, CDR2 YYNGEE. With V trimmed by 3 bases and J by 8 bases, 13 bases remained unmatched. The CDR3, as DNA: TGTGCCAGCAGCGCCTTAGGGGGACAGGGGCTTATAGGCTACACCTTC. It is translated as CASSALGGQGLIGYTF.

CDR3: CASSEAFFNQPQHF. CDR3 bases: TGTGCCAGCAGTGAGGCCTTTTTCAATCAGCCCCAGCATTTT. V is TRBV2 and J is TRBJ1-5; the D is unclear. The CDR3 runs 14 residues. The germline V gene encodes CDR1 SNHLY and CDR2 FYNNEI. V was cut by 3 bases and J by 3 bases, with 9 bases left in between.

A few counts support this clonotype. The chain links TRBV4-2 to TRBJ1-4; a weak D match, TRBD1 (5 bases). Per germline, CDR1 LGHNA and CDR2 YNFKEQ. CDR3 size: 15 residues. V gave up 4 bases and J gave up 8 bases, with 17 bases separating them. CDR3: CASSPAGQGGEKLFF. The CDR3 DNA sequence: TGTGCCAGCAGCCCGGCGGGGCAGGGAGGCGAAAAACTGTTTTTT.

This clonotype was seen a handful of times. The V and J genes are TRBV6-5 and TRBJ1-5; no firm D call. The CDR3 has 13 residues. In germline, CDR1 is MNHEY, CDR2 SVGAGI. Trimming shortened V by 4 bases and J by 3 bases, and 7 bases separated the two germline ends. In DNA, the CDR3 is TGTGCCAGCAGTTTGACCACCAATCAGCCCCAGCATTTT. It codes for CASSLTTNQPQHF.

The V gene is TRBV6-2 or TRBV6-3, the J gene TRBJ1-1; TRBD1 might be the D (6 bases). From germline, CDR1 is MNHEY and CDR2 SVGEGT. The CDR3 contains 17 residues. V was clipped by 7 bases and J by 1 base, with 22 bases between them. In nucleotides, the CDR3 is TGTGCCAGCACCTTCCTATCGGGGGGGGCTAAGAACACTGAAGCTTTCTTT. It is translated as CASTFLSGGAKNTEAFF.